This T cell receptor beta chain comes out of a study of CD8 T cells in ankylosing spondylitis. Regarding the study as a whole: In ankylosing spondylitis blood, a motif of roughly eight highly homologous TCR beta variants appeared characteristic.

Ten or more counts support this clonotype. Its antigen is not identified. With 0 bases clipped from V and 5 bases from J, the junction kept 6 bases outside the gene matches. This CDR3 contains 15 residues. Germline V gene sequence: CDR1 MGHRA, CDR2 YSYEKL. For TCR beta, libraries came from quantitative 5'-RACE with molecular barcodes. TCRdb reprocessed the 5' RACE reads via MiXCR and lists one record per CDR3 protein. The profile shows a few hundred thousand distinct CDR3 sequences, less than 9.5% of them singletons. The sequence derives from a male donor with ankylosing spondylitis. The rearrangement joins TRBV4-1 to TRBJ2-5; 7 bases align to TRBD1. Sequencing was done on a sample of blood, either unsorted or a sorted T cell fraction (not recorded which). In DNA form, the CDR3 reads TGCGCCAGCAGCCAAGAGACAGGGTGGTGGGAGACCCAGTACTTC. It encodes CASSQETGWWETQYF.